What follows are 15 T cell receptor beta chains derived from one specimen sequenced in a study of molecular identifiers for immune sequencing clone quantification. TCRdb used MiXCR to reprocess the PCR reads, holding one entry per CDR3 protein. The profile shows about 640,000 distinct CDR3 sequences, around 20% of them singletons. The sequenced sample was naive CD8+ T cells from blood, with Jurkat cell RNA spiked in. The sample's subset: FACS-sorted CD8+CD4-CCR7+CD45RA+ naive T cells. The receptors here all came from a human donor in good health. Some libraries in this study had Jurkat cell RNA spiked in.

The table lists this clonotype with many counts. The V gene is TRBV6-5, the J gene TRBJ2-1; maybe TRBD2 (6 bases). V lost 8 bases and J lost 6, with 14 bases in between. The CDR3 is made up of 13 amino acids. The germline CDR1 and CDR2 sequences are MNHEY and SVGAGI. CDR3 sequence reads: CASFSGATNEQFF. The CDR3 DNA is TGTGCCAGCTTCTCGGGAGCTACCAATGAGCAGTTCTTC.

This clonotype was detected a few times. The J gene is TRBJ1-1, the V gene TRBV12-3 or TRBV12-4; the D gene is possibly TRBD1 (5 bases). The length of the CDR3 is 14 residues. The germline V and J ends were trimmed by 5 bases and 5 bases, with 15 bases remaining between them. The CDR3 is CASSQTMGLTEAFF. The CDR3 DNA is TGTGCCAGCAGTCAGACCATGGGGCTTACTGAAGCTTTCTTT.

This clonotype has ten or more counts. V is TRBV7-9 and J is TRBJ2-2, with no clear D. There are 14 residues in the CDR3. Between the trimmed V and J ends, which lost 3 bases and 6 bases, there was a span of 11 bases. Germline V gene lookup returns CDR1 SEHNR and CDR2 FQNEAQ (reference sequence). Here the CDR3 DNA reads TGTGCCAGCAGCTTTCCTGAGGACCCCGGGGAGCTGTTTTTT. This encodes CASSFPEDPGELFF.

This clonotype has ten or more counts. V is TRBV9 and J is TRBJ2-5, with 7 positions matching TRBD1. Germline V gene sequence: CDR1 SGDLS, CDR2 YYNGEE. The V and J ends lost 4 bases and 4 bases, in that order; junction bases with no gene match: 7. The CDR3 contains 14 residues. The CDR3 coding sequence is TGTGCCAGCAGCCCGTCGAGGGGGCGAGAGACCCAGTACTTC. This sequence encodes CASSPSRGRETQYF.

The chain employs TRBV7-9 and TRBJ2-2, with D possibly matching TRBD2 (5 bases). Per the germline V gene, CDR1 is SEHNR and CDR2 is FQNEAQ (reference sequence). This CDR3 has 16 residues. V was cut by 5 bases and J by 6 bases, with 19 bases left in between. The DNA for the CDR3 is TGTGCCAGCAGCGCAGCGGCCCCCTATGGCCCCGGGGAGCTGTTTTTT. Translation: CASSAAAPYGPGELFF.

DNA of the CDR3: TGTGCCAGCAGCTTAGAGCCCCTAGCGGGAGGAAATGAGCAGTTCTTC. It is translated as CASSLEPLAGGNEQFF. V gene TRBV7-6 combines with J gene TRBJ2-1, with 11 nucleotides matching TRBD2. Per the germline V gene, CDR1 is SGHVS and CDR2 is FNYEAQ. V was pared by 1 base and J by 7 bases, with 6 bases of the junction left unmatched. There are 16 residues in the CDR3.

This clonotype has only a few counts. This chain uses TRBV6-2 or TRBV6-3 with TRBJ2-7; 8 positions agree with TRBD1. Germline trimming cut 0 bases from V and 2 bases from J; bases unmatched to any gene: 6. The CDR3 loop spans 16 amino acids. In germline, CDR1 is MNHEY, CDR2 SVGEGT. The CDR3 DNA sequence: TGTGCCAGCAGTTACTCCCGGACAGGGTTGACCTACGAGCAGTACTTC. Its protein product is CASSYSRTGLTYEQYF.

This clonotype appeared many times. The rearrangement uses TRBV4-3 and TRBJ2-7; TRBD1 or TRBD2 may be the D gene (7 bases each). This CDR3 has 16 amino acids. Germline V lookup: CDR1 LGHNA, CDR2 YSLEER. Trimming stripped 2 bases from V and 5 bases from J, with 19 bases between. The CDR3, as DNA: TGCGCCAGCAGCCAATGGGGAGGGGGCGTAGCCGACGAGCAGTACTTC. It yields the protein CASSQWGGGVADEQYF.

In the case of this clonotype: Just one base apart from a much larger clone, this may be a read error. V usage is TRBV7-3 and J usage is TRBJ2-2; 7 bases are shared with TRBD2. The CDR3 loop spans 16 amino acids. Germline loops: CDR1 SGHTA, CDR2 FQGTGA. V trimming: 5 bases; J trimming: 0 bases; junction bases outside the gene matches: 6. The CDR3 region is CASSPGLVTNTGELFF. DNA for the CDR3: TGTGCCAGCAGCCCAGGACTAGTTACGAACACCGGGGAGCTGTTTTTT.

This clonotype was recorded many times. This chain links TRBV10-1 with TRBJ2-7; 9 positions agree with TRBD1. Germline V gene lookup returns CDR1 WNHNN and CDR2 SYGVQD (reference sequence). Germline trimming cut 5 bases from V and 4 bases from J; bases unmatched to any gene: 6. The CDR3 covers 14 residues. CDR3 bases: TGCGCCAGCAGTAGGACAGGGGCCGAATACGAGCAGTACTTC. Translation: CASSRTGAEYEQYF.

About this clonotype: One base away lies a much larger clone, so this may be a sequencing read error. The chain links TRBV20-1 to TRBJ2-3; 7 bases agree with TRBD2. The CDR3 length is 15 residues. Per germline, CDR1 DFQATT and CDR2 SNEGSKA (reference sequence). The CDR3 region is CSAGTRERSPDTQCF. The CDR3 DNA reads as TGCAGTGCCGGAACGCGGGAGCGAAGTCCAGATACGCAGTGTTTT.

Of note for this clonotype: This may come from a read error, since a much larger clone is one base off. The chain employs TRBV28 and TRBJ2-7, with D perhaps matching TRBD1 (5 bases). CDR3 length equals 12 residues. V lost 11 bases and J 6 bases, leaving 17 bases between the germline ends. Germline V gene lookup returns CDR1 MDHEN and CDR2 SYDVKM. CDR3: CAGNPIGAEQYF. CDR3 bases: TGTGCCGGCAACCCTATAGGGGCCGAGCAGTACTTC.

The chain joins TRBV6-1 to TRBJ1-1, with D possibly TRBD1 on 5 matching bases. Trimming shortened V by 3 bases and J by 0 bases, and 14 bases separated the two germline ends. Germline lookup yields CDR1 MNHNS and CDR2 SASEGT. This CDR3 is built from 16 residues. CDR3 coding DNA: TGTGCCAGCAGTGAGGGCCTACGGGGCCTGAACACTGAAGCTTTCTTT. Protein sequence: CASSEGLRGLNTEAFF.

There are many counts of this clonotype. The V and J genes are TRBV4-3 and TRBJ2-2, with D tentatively TRBD2 (6 bases). CDR1 is LGHNA, CDR2 YSLEER, per germline. The V end was cut by 0 bases, the J end by 2 bases, with 13 bases between. There are 17 residues in the CDR3. The CDR3 loop is CASSQDRLAPNTGELFF. The DNA for the CDR3 is TGCGCCAGCAGCCAAGATCGCCTAGCGCCTAACACCGGGGAGCTGTTTTTT.

This clonotype was observed at least ten times. The chain recombines TRBV7-9 with TRBJ2-7; TRBD1 or TRBD2 may be the D gene (5 bases each). CDR3 length equals 16 residues. Germline loops: CDR1 SEHNR, CDR2 FQNEAQ (reference sequence). V shed 2 bases and J shed 3 bases, with 17 bases lying between them. The CDR3 loop is CASSLTSRDLNYEQYF. DNA for the CDR3: TGTGCCAGCAGCTTAACGAGCCGGGACCTAAACTACGAGCAGTACTTC. Filled out from reference TRBV7-9 and TRBJ2-7, the complete variable domain reads DTGVSQNPRHKITKRGQNVTFRCDPISEHNRLYWYRQTLGQGPEFLTYFQNEAQLEKSRLLSDRFSAERPKGSFSTLEIQRTEQGDSAMYLCASSLTSRDLNYEQYFGPGTRLTVT.